This T cell receptor beta chain was obtained from a study of early T cells in non-severe SARS-CoV-2 infection. Across the study: Chains stayed unpaired after sequencing of bulk RNA from unsorted whole blood.

This clonotype was recorded at least ten times. What it binds is unknown. Study-wide points: Matching results from VDJdb favored anti-spike CD8 responses, leaving private and CD4 specificities undetected.

CDR3 length: 19 residues. After removal of 0 bases from V and 0 bases from J, the junction contained 6 bases not matched to a gene. Germline CDR1 and CDR2: LGHNA and YNFKEQ. cDNA molecules, individually, were tagged with unique molecular identifiers. TCRdb passed the 5' RACE reads through MiXCR, listing each CDR3 protein once. Among roughly 45,000 distinct CDR3 sequences listed, more than 9% were seen once. This clonotype originated in an adult who was a healthcare worker with PCR-confirmed SARS-CoV-2 infection or an uninfected control (not recorded which). Sequenced input: whole blood. The V and J genes are TRBV4-2 and TRBJ2-7; 15 nucleotides agree with TRBD2. The CDR3: CASSQEYGLAGGSSYEQYF. As DNA, the CDR3 is TGTGCCAGCAGCCAAGAGTATGGACTAGCGGGAGGGTCCTCCTACGAGCAGTACTTC.